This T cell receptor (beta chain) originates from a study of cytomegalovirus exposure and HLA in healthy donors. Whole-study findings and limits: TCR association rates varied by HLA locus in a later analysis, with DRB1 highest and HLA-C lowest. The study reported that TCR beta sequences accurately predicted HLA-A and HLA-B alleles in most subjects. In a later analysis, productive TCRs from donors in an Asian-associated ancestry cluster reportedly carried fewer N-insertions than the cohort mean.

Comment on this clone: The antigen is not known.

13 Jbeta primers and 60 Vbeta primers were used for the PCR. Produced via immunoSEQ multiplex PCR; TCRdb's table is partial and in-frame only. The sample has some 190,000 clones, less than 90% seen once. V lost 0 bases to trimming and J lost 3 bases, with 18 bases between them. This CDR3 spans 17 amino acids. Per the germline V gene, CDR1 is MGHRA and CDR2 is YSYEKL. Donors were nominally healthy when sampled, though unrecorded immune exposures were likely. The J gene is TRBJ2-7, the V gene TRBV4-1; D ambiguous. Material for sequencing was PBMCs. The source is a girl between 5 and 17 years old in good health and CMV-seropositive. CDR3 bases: TGCGCCAGCAGCCAAGAGGTATTAACTGAAGCCAACTACGAGCAGTACTTC. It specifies CASSQEVLTEANYEQYF.